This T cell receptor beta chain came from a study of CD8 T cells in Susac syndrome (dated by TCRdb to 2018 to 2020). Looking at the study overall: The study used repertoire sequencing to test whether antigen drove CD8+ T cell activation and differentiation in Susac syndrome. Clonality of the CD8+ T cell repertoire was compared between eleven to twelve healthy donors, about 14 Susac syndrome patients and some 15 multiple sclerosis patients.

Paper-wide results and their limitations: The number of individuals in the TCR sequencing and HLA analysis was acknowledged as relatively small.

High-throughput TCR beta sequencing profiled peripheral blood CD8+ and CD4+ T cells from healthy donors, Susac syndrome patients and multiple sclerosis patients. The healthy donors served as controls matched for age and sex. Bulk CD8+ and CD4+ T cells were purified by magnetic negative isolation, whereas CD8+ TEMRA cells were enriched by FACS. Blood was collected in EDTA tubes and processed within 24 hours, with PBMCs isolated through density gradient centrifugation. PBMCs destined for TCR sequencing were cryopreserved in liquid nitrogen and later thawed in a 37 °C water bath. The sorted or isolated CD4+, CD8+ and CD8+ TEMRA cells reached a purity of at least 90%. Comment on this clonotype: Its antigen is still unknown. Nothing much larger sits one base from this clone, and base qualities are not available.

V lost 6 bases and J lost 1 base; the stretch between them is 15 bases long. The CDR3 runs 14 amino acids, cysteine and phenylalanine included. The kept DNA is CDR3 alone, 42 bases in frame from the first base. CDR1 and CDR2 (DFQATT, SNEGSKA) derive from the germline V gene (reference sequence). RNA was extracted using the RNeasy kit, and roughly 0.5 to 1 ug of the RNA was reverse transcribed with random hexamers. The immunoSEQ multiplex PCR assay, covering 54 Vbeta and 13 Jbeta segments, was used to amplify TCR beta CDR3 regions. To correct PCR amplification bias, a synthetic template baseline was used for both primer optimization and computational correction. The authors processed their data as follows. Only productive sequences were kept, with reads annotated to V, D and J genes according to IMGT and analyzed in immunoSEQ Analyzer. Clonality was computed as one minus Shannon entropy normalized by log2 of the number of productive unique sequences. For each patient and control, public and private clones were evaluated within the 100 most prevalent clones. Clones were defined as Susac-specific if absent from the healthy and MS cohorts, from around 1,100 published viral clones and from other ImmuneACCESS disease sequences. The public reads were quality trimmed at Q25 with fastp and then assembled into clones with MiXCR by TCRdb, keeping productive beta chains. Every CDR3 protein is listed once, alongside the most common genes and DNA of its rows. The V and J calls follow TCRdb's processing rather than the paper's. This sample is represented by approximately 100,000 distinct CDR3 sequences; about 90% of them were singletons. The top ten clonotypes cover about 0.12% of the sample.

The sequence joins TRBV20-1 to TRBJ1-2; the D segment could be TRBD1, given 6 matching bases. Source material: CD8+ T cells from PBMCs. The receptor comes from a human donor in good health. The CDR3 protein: CSASQGLDNYGYTF. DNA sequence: TGCAGTGCCTCACAGGGATTGGATAACTATGGCTACACCTTC.